This entry features one TCR beta chain sequence. Its matching antigen is unknown. This sample is drawn from a study of cytomegalovirus exposure and HLA in healthy donors. Study background: Among fewer than 500 genotyped donors, roughly 80% fell in the Caucasian-associated ancestry cluster.

This CDR3 comprises 16 residues. From germline, CDR1 is WSHSY and CDR2 SAAADI. V shed 4 bases, J shed 5 bases, and the junction held 8 bases outside the gene matches. A multiplex PCR was run with 60 Vbeta primers and 13 Jbeta primers. The data were produced by immunoSEQ multiplex PCR, yet TCRdb's version contains in-frame clones alone and is incomplete. The sample lists about 97,000 clones; around 85% were seen once. General observations from the study: It was only CMV serostatus that was available as immune exposure information. The study flagged about 150 TCR beta chains as cytomegalovirus-associated. In a later analysis, TCR association rates varied by HLA locus: DRB1 most, HLA-C fewest.

Sequenced sample: PBMCs. This receptor was obtained from a man aged 25-45 years in good health and CMV-seronegative. The genes are TRBV10-2 and TRBJ2-4; 10 bases match TRBD1. The CDR3 DNA reads TGCGCCAGCAGTGGCGGGACAGGGGTTGTCGAAAACATTCAGTACTTC. Translating it yields CASSGGTGVVENIQYF.